The rows below give T cell receptor beta chains drawn from one sample of a study of control samples from healthy donors and cancer patients. Sequencing used immunoSEQ multiplex PCR; TCRdb keeps in-frame clones, though not all of them. The sample includes roughly 100,000 clones, 80% to 95% of them seen just once. The specimen was blood. Every receptor here comes from a woman aged 25 to 39 in good health. Both conserved end residues are part of each CDR3. Fields, in order: D gene, J gene, V gene, clone size, CDR3 protein, CDR3 DNA. A D gene is named only where the DNA matches it firmly. Clone size is not always given. Where it is, it says once, few, many or a class for expanded clones.

NA | TRBJ2-5 | TRBV7-7 | few | CASSTGRQIQETQYF | TGTGCCAGCAGCACCGGTCGGCAGATCCAAGAGACCCAGTACTTC
NA | TRBJ2-7 | TRBV12-5 | NA | CASGAGQRNYEQYF | TGTGCTAGTGGTGCGGGACAGCGGAACTACGAGCAGTACTTC
NA | TRBJ1-6 | TRBV19 | NA | CASWGHSLGSPLHF | TGTGCCAGCTGGGGCCACAGCCTCGGTTCACCCCTCCACTTT
NA | TRBJ1-1 | TRBV7-2 | once | CASSLREGLATEAFF | TGTGCCAGCAGCTTAAGGGAAGGGTTGGCCACTGAAGCTTTCTTT
TRBD1 | TRBJ1-4 | TRBV10-3 | NA | CAISEWAGQENEKLFF | TGTGCCATCAGTGAGTGGGCGGGACAGGAGAATGAAAAACTGTTTTTT
NA | TRBJ1-2 | TRBV10-1 | NA | CASSEGGPNYGYTF | TGCGCCAGCAGTGAAGGGGGACCGAACTATGGCTACACCTTC
TRBD2 | TRBJ2-5 | TRBV5-1 | NA | CASSLGLPSHREETQYF | TGCGCCAGCAGCCTGGGACTACCCTCTCACCGCGAAGAGACCCAGTACTTC
NA | TRBJ2-7 | TRBV6-6 | NA | CASTERGTYSYEQYF | TGTGCCAGCACCGAACGGGGGACTTACTCCTACGAGCAGTACTTC
NA | TRBJ1-4 | TRBV19 | NA | CASSIARRGPTNEKLFF | TGTGCCAGTAGTATAGCCCGCAGGGGACCAACTAATGAAAAACTGTTTTTT
TRBD1 | TRBJ2-3 | TRBV9 | once | CASSVGTGKMGPTADTQYF | TGTGCCAGCAGCGTCGGGACAGGGAAAATGGGGCCAACGGCAGATACGCAGTATTTT
NA | TRBJ2-3 | TRBV2 | NA | CASSELEDTQYF | TGTGCCAGCAGTGAATTGGAAGATACGCAGTATTTT
NA | TRBJ1-5 | TRBV7-9 | NA | CASINIFLTYSNQPQHF | TGTGCCAGCATCAACATATTTTTGACTTATAGCAATCAGCCCCAGCATTTT
TRBD1 | TRBJ1-1 | TRBV30 | once | CAWVDRGGGNTEAFF | TGTGCCTGGGTAGACAGGGGGGGAGGGAACACTGAAGCTTTCTTT
NA | TRBJ1-4 | TRBV6-6 | NA | CASRLQAPNEKLFF | TGTGCCAGCAGGTTACAGGCGCCTAATGAAAAACTGTTTTTT
NA | TRBJ2-1 | TRBV21-1 | NA | CASSTGQVYNEQFF | TGTGCCAGCAGCACAGGACAGGTCTACAATGAGCAGTTCTTC
NA | TRBJ1-4 | TRBV2 | NA | CASSRSIDEKLFF | TGTGCCAGCAGTAGGAGTATTGATGAAAAACTGTTTTTT
NA | TRBJ1-6 | TRBV3-1/TRBV3-2 | NA | CASSQGDNSPLHF | TGTGCCAGCAGCCAAGGCGATAATTCACCCCTCCACTTT
NA | TRBJ1-5 | TRBV18 | NA | CASSFDRNQPQHF | TGTGCCAGCTCATTCGACCGCAATCAGCCCCAGCATTTT
NA | TRBJ1-2 | TRBV7-8 | NA | CASSSNQGFYGYTF | TGTGCCAGCAGCTCGAACCAGGGGTTCTATGGCTACACCTTC
NA | TRBJ1-2 | TRBV6-5 | NA | CASRPGSDWDGYTF | TGTGCCAGCAGGCCCGGCTCAGACTGGGATGGCTACACCTTC
NA | TRBJ1-6 | TRBV28 | NA | CASLSSYNSPLHF | TGTGCCAGCCTCAGCTCCTATAATTCACCCCTCCACTTT
TRBD2 | TRBJ2-1 | TRBV9 | NA | CASSVAGAGGSYNEQFF | TGTGCCAGCAGCGTAGCCGGTGCGGGGGGGTCCTACAATGAGCAGTTCTTC
TRBD1 | TRBJ1-6 | TRBV9 | NA | CASSVSGTGATPLHF | TGTGCCAGCAGCGTTTCCGGGACAGGGGCAACACCCCTCCACTTT
NA | TRBJ2-1 | TRBV19 | many | CASSQDGTNEQFF | TGTGCCAGTAGTCAGGACGGAACGAATGAGCAGTTCTTC
NA | TRBJ1-4 | TRBV25-1 | NA | CASSESFRISNEKLFF | TGTGCCAGCAGTGAATCGTTCAGGATATCTAATGAAAAACTGTTTTTT
TRBD1 | TRBJ1-4 | TRBV16 | NA | CASSPRTGFGEKLFF | TGTGCCAGCAGCCCCCGGACAGGGTTCGGTGAAAAACTGTTTTTT